The sample holds a few counts of the clone carrying this T cell receptor beta chain. The sample originates from a study of blood T cell repertoires in COVID-19. Study-wide background: Researchers got acute and convalescent COVID-19 samples from the United States, Italy and Spain.

Clones were sequenced by immunoSEQ multiplex PCR, and TCRdb holds only the in-frame ones, with some missing. The data show tens of thousands of clones, 85% to 90% seen once. The sequencing input was peripheral blood. The source of this sequence is a human donor with active COVID-19. The donor label of this sample is uncertain.

The CDR3 coding sequence is TGTGCCAGCAGTTACCGACTCAAACCGGGGACTGAAGCTTTCTTT. The encoded protein is CASSYRLKPGTEAFF. The chain combines TRBV6-2 or TRBV6-3 with TRBJ1-1; D gene unclear. The CDR3 length is 15 residues. Deletions cut 2 bases from V and 5 bases from J, with 15 bases between. Per the germline V gene, CDR1 is MNHEY and CDR2 is SVGEGT.